A selection of T cell receptor beta chains follows, all from one sample in a study of T cell responses to AZD1222 COVID-19 vaccine. Clones were sequenced by immunoSEQ multiplex PCR, and TCRdb holds only the in-frame ones, with some missing. The repertoire includes 100,000 to 150,000 clones, under 85% of them detected once, and 5% to 7% sits in the top ten. The sample consisted of peripheral blood, taken on day 0 of AZD1222 vaccination. The source is an adult in good health. CDR3s include the opening cysteine and the closing phenylalanine or tryptophan.

V | CDR3
TRBV7-2 | CASSSGVRNSPLHF
TRBV7-2 | CASSSPRGGGLTDTQYF
TRBV4-2 | CASSQEGGQGQETQYF
TRBV6-2/TRBV6-3 | CASSYSGLADYGYTF
TRBV28 | CASSPWGGSSGANVLTF
TRBV30 | CAWRDERTQYF
TRBV18 | CASSPGASEQFF
TRBV14 | CASSQEWQGNGYTF
TRBV28 | CASTPTSVTDTQYF
TRBV19 | CASSIGGHRTEAFF
TRBV7-9 | CASSLVVGDTGELFF
TRBV7-9 | CASSYETAQGIPLHF
TRBV3-1/TRBV3-2 | CASSPTGYEQYF
TRBV15 | CATSREERDTEAFF
TRBV28 | CASSLPLGGYTF
TRBV5-1 | CASDPGLGEAETQYF
TRBV5-1 | CASRPSVSYNEQFF
TRBV19 | CASTLLAGGSYNEQFF
TRBV27 | CASSPGTHAPAFF
TRBV5-1 | CASSLLSSNVFGTQYF
TRBV9 | CASSVGGTAFNEQFF
TRBV6-5 | CASSSGTGFGDTQYF
TRBV11-1 | CASSLDRFSGANVLTF
TRBV7-8 | CASSPPWGSVNNSPLHF
TRBV5-6 | CASSSTLAHEQYF
TRBV7-2 | CASSLVRDAGQPQHF
TRBV2 | CASSEALLFGKSREWGISYEQYF
TRBV28 | CASRNDDREGEKLFF
TRBV4-1 | CASSQQGGKLFF
TRBV4-3 | CASSQGVAGGLNSDTQYF
TRBV28 | CASSIMTGDESNQPQHF
TRBV7-8 | CASSLSGRGGLSNEQFF
TRBV12-3/TRBV12-4 | CASSPGTHYGYTF
TRBV4-2 | CASSQEFGAGGRLTPDTQYF
TRBV28 | CASSSPGQETQYF
TRBV5-5 | CASSLTVGDQPQHF
TRBV7-7 | CASSLSSGGPYTGELFF
TRBV27 | CASSLFGTVFNEKLFF
TRBV5-6 | CASSLFSYEQYF
TRBV4-1 | CASRSTARISPLHF
TRBV7-9 | CASSLATGSNTGELFF
TRBV3-1/TRBV3-2 | CASSQDGKAPLHF
TRBV9 | CASSGPPRDRGPGNTIYF
TRBV3-1/TRBV3-2 | CASSPSGYGYTF
TRBV28 | CASSLSLTGGLSGYTF
TRBV2 | CASSAPPRGTYEQYF
TRBV9 | CASSATGGYTEAFF
TRBV29-1 | CSVQGWTGEGTEAFF
TRBV5-1 | CASSEQQNTEAFF
TRBV2 | CAGKAGTDLYEQYF
TRBV24-1 | CATSSGRGQGRTEAFF
TRBV5-8 | CASSLTPAGAFF
TRBV7-9 | CASSLGSSGQPQHF
TRBV5-8 | CASSAGTGATDTQYF
TRBV4-2 | CASSQEGHGRQPQHF
TRBV3-1/TRBV3-2 | CASSQGNYGYTF
TRBV12-3/TRBV12-4 | CASSLAGTETQYF
TRBV4-3 | CASSQALAGAPYEQYF
TRBV7-2 | CASSSPSAGTENEKLFF
TRBV7-8 | CASSLRQGQPQHF